The source of this TCR beta chain is a study of T cells in narcolepsy. General study findings and limits: Autoreactive HCRT-specific and TRIB2-specific clonotypes were marked in same-patient CSF-versus-blood CD4+ comparisons.

This clone was recorded once. Its target is not known. The method was immunoSEQ multiplex PCR; TCRdb's version includes in-frame clones alone and lacks a portion of them. The repertoire has tens of thousands of clones, 78% of them found once; the top ten carry around 1.3%. The V and J ends lost 6 bases and 3 bases respectively, with 17 bases between them. Germline assignment: CDR1 SQVTM and CDR2 ANQGSEA. This CDR3 is built from 14 residues. This chain joins TRBV29-1 and TRBJ2-5, with D possibly being TRBD1 or TRBD2 (5 bases each). The sequenced sample consisted of CD45RA- memory CD4+ T cells from PBMCs. The source is a human donor with narcolepsy. CDR3 in amino acids: CSVASGTDKETQYF. The DNA for the CDR3 is TGCAGCGTAGCTTCTGGGACGGATAAAGAGACCCAGTACTTC.